This T cell receptor beta chain was profiled in a study of CD8+ T cells in alopecia areata. Looking at the study overall: Each day, treated patients took oral tofacitinib twice, at 5 to 10 mg per dose. Findings of the study overall: Especially in alopecia totalis/universalis, lesional scalp showed greater clonality than normal scalp did. There were many expanded lesional clones persisting in scalp and blood during tofacitinib. Just one nonresponder means the tie between baseline CD8+ expansion and response stays uncertain.

Extraction and reverse transcription of RNA yielded cDNA as the sequencing template. Profiling relied on immunoSEQ multiplex PCR, and the TCRdb table lists in-frame clones only, not all of them. Seen here are approximately 210,000 clones, approximately 67% observed once, and the top ten hold around 1.2%. Treatment indicated: oral pan-JAK inhibitor, 5-10 mg twice daily. V lost 5 bases and J 4 bases, leaving 18 bases between the germline ends. In germline, CDR1 is SGHAT, CDR2 FQNNGV. The CDR3 runs 15 residues. A word on this clone: What it binds is unknown.

The starting material was CD4+ T cells sorted from blood, obtained at week 44, from a patient treated with tofacitinib. The chain recombines TRBV11-2 with TRBJ2-7; the D gene is possibly TRBD2 (5 bases). The receptor was isolated from a human donor with alopecia areata. The CDR3 reads CASSPEEPFNYEQYF. The CDR3 DNA reads as TGTGCCAGCAGCCCGGAGGAGCCATTTAATTACGAGCAGTACTTC.